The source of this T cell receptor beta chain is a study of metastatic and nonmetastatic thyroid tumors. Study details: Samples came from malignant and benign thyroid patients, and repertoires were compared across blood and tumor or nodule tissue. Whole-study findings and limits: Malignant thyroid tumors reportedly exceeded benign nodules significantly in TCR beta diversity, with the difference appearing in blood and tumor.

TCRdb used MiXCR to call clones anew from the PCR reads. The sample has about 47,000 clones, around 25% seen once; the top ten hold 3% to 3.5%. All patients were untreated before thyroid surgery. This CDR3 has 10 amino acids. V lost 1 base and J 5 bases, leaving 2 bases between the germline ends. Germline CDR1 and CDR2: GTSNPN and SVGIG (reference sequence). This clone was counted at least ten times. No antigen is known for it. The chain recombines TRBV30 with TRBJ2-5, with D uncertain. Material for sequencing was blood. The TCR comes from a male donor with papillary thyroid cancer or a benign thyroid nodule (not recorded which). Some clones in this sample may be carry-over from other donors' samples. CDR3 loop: CAWSGETQYF. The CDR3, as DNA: TGTGCCTGGAGTGGGGAGACCCAGTACTTC.